The 9 T cell receptor beta chains below come from one sample, sequenced in a study of OX40 agonist ivuxolimab in advanced cancers. Assay used: immunoSEQ multiplex PCR; TCRdb lists only in-frame clones, some missing. The sample has roughly 76,000 clones, 92% seen once. Source: CD4+ or CD8+ T cells sorted from blood, taken in a trial of the OX40 agonist ivuxolimab. All receptors come from an adult with an advanced solid tumor such as melanoma, head and neck, liver or kidney cancer.

The chain couples TRBV19 to TRBJ1-2; D unresolved. CDR3 size: 15 residues. Deletions cut 5 bases from V and 3 bases from J, with 16 bases between. The germline V gene has CDR1 LNHDA and CDR2 SQIVND (reference sequence). This CDR3 reads CASSFLVTQDYGYTF. The CDR3 DNA reads as TGTGCCAGTAGTTTTTTGGTGACTCAGGACTATGGCTACACCTTC.

This chain connects TRBV11-2 to TRBJ2-5; D gene uncertain. This CDR3 has 13 residues. The germline V gene encodes CDR1 SGHAT and CDR2 FQNNGV. Trimming pared 3 bases from V and 2 bases from J, leaving 7 bases between. In DNA, the CDR3 is TGTGCCAGCAGCTTGACCGATCAAGAGACCCAGTACTTC. Translation: CASSLTDQETQYF.

V usage is TRBV7-2 and J usage is TRBJ2-3, with TRBD2 matching 8 bases. Trimming at V came to 2 bases and at J to 1 base, leaving 5 bases not matched to a gene. Germline V gene lookup returns CDR1 SGHTA and CDR2 FQGNSA. CDR3 size: 16 residues. The CDR3 spells CASSLYGGEGTDTQYF. As DNA, the CDR3 is TGTGCCAGCAGCTTATACGGGGGGGAGGGCACAGATACGCAGTATTTT.

The gene calls are TRBV6-1 and TRBJ2-4; D may be TRBD2 (6 bases). This CDR3 is built from 13 residues. Germline CDR1 and CDR2: MNHNS and SASEGT. The V gene lost 8 bases and the J gene lost 0 bases, with 8 bases spanning the gap. CDR3 residues: CASQGLAKNIQYF. In DNA form, the CDR3 reads TGTGCCAGCCAGGGACTAGCCAAAAACATTCAGTACTTC.

V gene TRBV27 combines with J gene TRBJ2-2; a weak D match, TRBD1 (5 bases). The CDR3 covers 14 residues. The germline CDR1 and CDR2 sequences are MNHEY and SMNVEV (reference sequence). V lost 5 bases to trimming and J lost 4 bases, with 11 bases between them. The CDR3 DNA is TGTGCCAGCAGTCTATGGACACGCACCGGGGAGCTGTTTTTT. It translates to CASSLWTRTGELFF.

The chain couples TRBV27 to TRBJ2-7; weak D call: TRBD1 (5 bases). V lost 2 bases, J lost 3 bases, and 8 bases lay in between. The germline CDR1 and CDR2 sequences are MNHEY and SMNVEV (reference sequence). CDR3 length: 13 residues. In DNA form, the CDR3 reads TGTGCCAGCAGTTTACTAGACAGCTACGAGCAGTACTTC. Its translation: CASSLLDSYEQYF.

V is TRBV4-1 and J is TRBJ1-3; no definite D call. Trimming removed 7 bases at V and 0 bases at J, with 13 bases between. In germline, CDR1 is MGHRA, CDR2 YSYEKL. The CDR3 consists of 15 residues. In nucleotides, the CDR3 is TGCGCCAGCACCTCAGTCCCGAGCTCTGGAAACACCATATATTTT. It codes for CASTSVPSSGNTIYF.

By share of the sample, this clone is medium-sized. The chain combines TRBV6-1 with TRBJ2-7, with TRBD1 identical over 7 bases. The CDR3 covers 14 residues. V trimming: 3 bases; J trimming: 3 bases; junction bases outside the gene matches: 5. Germline-derived CDR1 and CDR2 are MNHNS and SASEGT. The CDR3 DNA reads as TGTGCCAGCAGTGAGACCGACAGGGTCTACGAGCAGTACTTC. Its translation is CASSETDRVYEQYF.

The V gene is TRBV13, the J gene TRBJ1-1; D might be TRBD1 (6 bases). There are 18 residues in the CDR3. V lost 2 bases to trimming and J lost 6 bases, with 25 bases between them. CDR1 is PRHDT, CDR2 FYEKMQ, per germline (reference sequence). The CDR3 region is CASSLPRGSRLTSSEAFF. The CDR3 DNA sequence: TGTGCCAGCAGCTTACCAAGGGGGAGCCGCCTTACGAGCTCTGAAGCTTTCTTT.